Each of the 15 T cell receptor beta chains below was sequenced from the same sample in a study of tumor-infiltrating lymphocytes in primary liver carcinoma. TCR beta cDNA was made from 400 to 600 ng total RNA with a constant-region primer. Modified slightly, ARM-PCR produced TCR beta libraries over three nested multiplex PCR rounds. TRBV1-TRBV30 forward primers paired with a C-beta reverse primer were used in the first two PCR rounds, which ran roughly 11 cycles each. One entry per CDR3 protein results from TCRdb running MiXCR on the multiplex PCR reads. The sample has about 23,000 distinct CDR3 sequences, 70% to 80% seen once. Co-extracted RNA and DNA came from roughly 20-30 mg of unsorted bulk tissue. The specimen sequenced was liver tumor tissue from sampling region 5. Subset in this sample: tumor region T5, tumor centre. These receptors were taken from a woman aged 25 to 39 with primary liver carcinoma and hepatitis B virus infection.

This clonotype is medium-sized within its sample. This rearrangement joins TRBV5-4 to TRBJ2-1; D not certain. The CDR3 length is 15 residues. The germline V gene encodes CDR1 SGHNT and CDR2 YYREEE (reference sequence). Trimming pared 2 bases from V and 4 bases from J, leaving 13 bases between. The CDR3 nucleotides read TGTGCCAGCAGCTTCTCCAGGCGCGATTACAATGAGCAGTTCTTC. This sequence encodes CASSFSRRDYNEQFF.

The chain joins TRBV10-3 to TRBJ2-1; D not certain. The CDR3 extends over 14 amino acids. Germline lookup yields CDR1 ENHRY and CDR2 SYGVKD. Trimming took off 5 bases at V and 8 bases at J, with 16 bases between the two ends. The CDR3 loop reads CAISPTATPDEQFF. The DNA of the CDR3 is TGTGCCATCAGTCCTACAGCGACCCCGGATGAGCAGTTCTTC.

Details on this clonotype: A junction boundary mismatches the germline segment, possibly from a read error. The chain is built from TRBV4-3 and TRBJ2-7; D possibly corresponds to TRBD1 (8 bases). The germline CDR1 and CDR2 sequences are LGHNA and YSLEER. There are 15 residues in the CDR3. The CDR3 bases are TGCGCCAGCGGCCAAAATCGATGGACAGGGCGGGAGCAGTATTTC. Its protein is CASGQNRWTGREQYF.

Turning to this clonotype: The CDR3 does not close with the conserved phenylalanine or tryptophan, likely indicating a read error. This chain connects TRBV11-2 to TRBJ2-2; D not certain. The CDR3 is 16 residues long. The V and J ends lost 3 bases and 11 bases respectively, with 22 bases between them. The V gene's germline CDR1 is SGHAT and CDR2 FQNNGV. CDR3 region: CASSFAGFASTEELFL. The DNA of the CDR3 is TGTGCCAGCAGCTTTGCTGGGTTCGCGAGCACCGAAGAGCTGTTTCTT.

This chain uses TRBV11-2 with TRBJ2-5; no firm D call. Trimming removed 3 bases at V and 3 bases at J, with 11 bases between. This CDR3 is built from 14 residues. Germline CDR1 reads SGHAT; CDR2 reads FQNNGV. The CDR3 DNA follows: TGTGCCAGCAGCTTTGGCAGGAGCAAAGAGACCCAGTACTTC. Translation gives CASSFGRSKETQYF.

The chain is built from TRBV11-2 and TRBJ2-5; 8 nucleotides match TRBD2. This CDR3 is built from 14 residues. V shed 9 bases, J shed 10 bases, and the junction held 16 bases outside the gene matches. Germline V gene lookup returns CDR1 SGHAT and CDR2 FQNNGV. CDR3 amino acids: CARSRDSSGAIQYF. CDR3 sequence (DNA): TGTGCCAGGAGCCGTGATAGTAGCGGGGCGATCCAGTACTTC.

As for this clonotype: The junction departs from the called germline gene at one end, perhaps through a read error. This sequence joins TRBV11-2 and TRBJ2-1, with 9 bases lining up with TRBD1. CDR1 and CDR2 (germline): SGHAT, FQNNGV. This CDR3 has 21 amino acids. The CDR3: CTSSLEQGARRERGRYNEQFF. CDR3 DNA sequence: TGTACCAGCAGCTTAGAACAGGGGGCGAGGCGGGAGAGGGGGCGCTACAATGAGCAGTTTTTC.

As to this clonotype: Sequence at one end of the junction differs from germline and may be a read error. The chain links TRBV11-3 to TRBJ2-1; D may be TRBD2 (5 bases). The CDR3 length is 13 residues. The V gene's germline CDR1 is SGHNT and CDR2 YENEEA. Written as DNA, the CDR3 is TGTGCCAGCAGCTTAGACGGGAACAATGAACGGTACTTC. This codes for CASSLDGNNERYF.

On this clonotype itself: Likely a read error: the CDR3 ends without its conserved phenylalanine or tryptophan. It is unclear where the CDR3 begins or ends on the DNA, so no DNA is shown, and the CDR3 is as TCRdb lists it. The chain employs TRBV11-2 and TRBJ2-3; the table assigns TRBD1, which was not confirmed against the DNA. The CDR3 has 17 amino acids, counting both end residues. The germline gives CDR1 SGHAT, CDR2 FQNNGV. CDR3 amino acids: CASSHRGSGGLTDTQYL.

This clonotype was counted only a few times. Compared with germline, one end of the junction differs, possibly owing to a read error. The CDR3 loop reads CSSSPWGGKLLF. The DNA of the CDR3 is TGTTCCAGCAGCCCCTGGGGGGGAAAACTACTTTTT. This chain connects TRBV11-2 to TRBJ1-4, with D possibly matching TRBD1 (5 bases). This CDR3 has 12 amino acids. Germline loops: CDR1 SGHAT, CDR2 FQNNGV. The full variable domain, in which reference TRBV11-2 and TRBJ1-4 provide the parts outside the CDR3, is EAGVAQSPRYKIIEKRQSVAFWCNPISGHATLYWYQQILGQGPKLLIQFQNNGVVDDSQLPKDRFSAERLKGVDSTLKIQPAKLEDSAVYLCSSSPWGGKLLFGSGTQLSVL.

The chain links TRBV6-5 to TRBJ2-7, with D uncertain. The germline V gene encodes CDR1 MNHEY and CDR2 SVGAGI. The germline V and J ends were trimmed by 2 bases and 7 bases, with 18 bases remaining between them. The CDR3 has 15 residues. Here the CDR3 reads CASSYKDSSSCEQYF. CDR3 nucleotides: TGTGCCAGCAGTTACAAGGATAGCAGCTCCTGTGAGCAGTACTTC.

On this clonotype itself: One junction end disagrees with the germline gene, perhaps due to a read error. The genes are TRBV5-4 and TRBJ2-2; D is undetermined. Germline CDR1 reads SGHNT; CDR2 reads YYREEE (reference sequence). This CDR3 is 14 amino acids long. The CDR3 DNA reads as TGTGTCAGCAGCCCCGTCGATACTCATAGGGAGCTGTTTTTT. Translating gives CVSSPVDTHRELFF.

Notes on this clonotype: At one boundary the junction diverges from the germline segment, which might be a read error. The gene calls are TRBV4-3 and TRBJ2-7, with TRBD2 matching over 7 bases. Germline CDR1 is LGHNA and CDR2 is YSLEER. The CDR3 consists of 18 residues. This CDR3 is CASSQAVTGGHISYEHYF. The CDR3 DNA reads TGCGCCAGCAGTCAAGCTGTGACGGGGGGTCATATTAGCTACGAGCACTACTTC.

In regard to this clonotype: Its ends do not fully match the called genes, so a read error is possible. This chain uses TRBV6-5 with TRBJ1-1, with 7 bases identical to TRBD1. Germline values: CDR1 MNHEY, CDR2 SVGAGI. This CDR3 contains 13 residues. The CDR3 spells CASNQQGSIEAFF. The CDR3 DNA sequence: TGTGCCAGTAATCAACAGGGGTCAATTGAAGCCTTCTTT.

As concerns this clonotype: A read error may account for a junction end that differs from germline. The V gene is TRBV5-5, the J gene TRBJ1-6, with D uncertain. In germline, CDR1 is SGHKS, CDR2 YYEKEE (reference sequence). The CDR3 is 14 amino acids. The DNA of the CDR3 is TGTGCCAGCAACTTGGACTTTAGTAATTCACCCCTCCACTTT. Translated, it gives CASNLDFSNSPLHF.